This T cell receptor beta chain originates from a study of regulatory T cells in long-lasting Graves disease. About the study: Prior antithyroid drug treatment in newly diagnosed Graves' patients lasted under 3 months.

Arm-PCR of CDR3 regions and iRepertoire HTBI primers were used to build TCR beta libraries. TCRdb ran MiXCR on the multiplex PCR reads and lists one entry per CDR3 protein. The data show about 540,000 distinct CDR3 sequences, roughly 13% seen once. Specified time point: newly diagnosed GD, antithyroid drugs for less than 3 months. Extracted PBMC RNA gave rise to the TCR library. The length of the CDR3 is 12 residues. The V gene's germline CDR1 is LNHDA and CDR2 SQIVND (reference sequence). Deletions cut 1 base from V and 7 bases from J, with 5 bases between. On this clonotype: Since the CDR3 does not end with the conserved phenylalanine or tryptophan, this likely comes from a read error.

The same sample was also studied in work on T cells in Graves' hyperthyroidism and ophthalmopathy. That paper states: HTBI primers were used for first-round RT-PCR of the TCR CDR3. Using 13 V-J features, a model discriminated ophthalmopathy from stable hyperthyroidism.

The clonotype comes from a man younger than 45 with Graves disease. The sequencing used peripheral blood mononuclear cells (PBMCs), collected at new diagnosis, from a patient treated with antithyroid drugs. The V gene is TRBV19, the J gene TRBJ2-1; no definite D call. CDR3 in DNA: TGTGCCAGTAGTATAGGTGTAAATGAGCAGTTCCTC. Residues: CASSIGVNEQFL.